What follows are 23 T cell receptor beta chains derived from one specimen sequenced in a study of neoadjuvant nivolumab and ipilimumab in lung cancer. TCRdb's table, derived via immunoSEQ multiplex PCR, lists solely in-frame clones and lacks some. In the table there are about 3,800 clones, about nine tenths of which are singletons. The specimen was adjacent normal lung tissue, collected after neoadjuvant nivolumab, alone or with ipilimumab, at or shortly before surgery. Receptors originate from an adult with non-small cell lung cancer.

This chain links TRBV9 with TRBJ1-1; no reliable D call. The germline V gene encodes CDR1 SGDLS and CDR2 YYNGEE. V lost 4 bases, J lost 4 bases, and 11 bases lay in between. The CDR3 runs to 13 residues. CDR3 loop: CASSKLDGTEAFF. Here the CDR3 DNA reads TGTGCCAGCAGCAAACTCGACGGCACTGAAGCTTTCTTT.

This chain links TRBV9 with TRBJ2-7; 7 positions match TRBD2. The ends lost 4 bases at V and 1 base at J; junction bases unmatched: 8. CDR3 length equals 15 residues. The V gene's germline CDR1 is SGDLS and CDR2 YYNGEE. For the CDR3, the DNA is TGTGCCAGCAGCCCAACGGGACTACCATCCTACGAGCAGTACTTC. Protein: CASSPTGLPSYEQYF.

The CDR3 reads CASSSTASGQAFSGDEQFF. For the CDR3, the DNA is TGTGCCAGCAGCTCCACCGCCTCGGGACAGGCCTTCTCAGGGGATGAGCAGTTCTTC. The chain recombines TRBV7-3 with TRBJ2-1; TRBD1 matches 8 bases. This CDR3 region has 19 residues. V lost 4 bases and J lost 8; bases outside the gene matches: 22. Germline V gene lookup returns CDR1 SGHTA and CDR2 FQGTGA.

The DNA for the CDR3 is TGTGCCAGCAGGAGACAGGGGGCGCGTGGAAACACCATATATTTT. Its translation: CASRRQGARGNTIYF. The chain carries TRBV5-4 and TRBJ1-3, with 10 bases fitting TRBD1. Germline assignment: CDR1 SGHNT and CDR2 YYREEE (reference sequence). Losses at the gene ends were 5 bases for V and 3 bases for J; bases not matched to a gene: 5. CDR3 length: 15 amino acids.

Relative to its sample, this clone is large. This chain uses TRBV4-1 with TRBJ1-2; D remains unclear. CDR1 and CDR2 (germline): MGHRA, YSYEKL. The germline V and J ends were trimmed by 0 bases and 10 bases, with 15 bases remaining between them. The CDR3 is made up of 14 amino acids. This CDR3 is CASSQDLMTGIYTF. CDR3 nucleotide sequence: TGCGCCAGCAGCCAAGATTTGATGACCGGGATCTACACCTTC.

This sequence joins TRBV4-2 and TRBJ2-7, with 12 bases aligning to TRBD2. This CDR3 contains 17 residues. Germline V gene data show CDR1 as LGHNA and CDR2 as YNFKEQ. The V gene end was trimmed by 4 bases and the J gene end by 3 bases; junction bases not matched to a gene: 10. CDR3 region: CASSPGLAGLGNYEQYF. CDR3 DNA: TGTGCCAGCAGCCCGGGACTAGCGGGCTTAGGGAACTACGAGCAGTACTTC.

This clone was recorded once. The chain has TRBV5-1 and TRBJ2-5, with D possibly being TRBD2 (5 bases). The V gene lost 0 bases and the J gene lost 5 bases, with 17 bases spanning the gap. Germline V gene data show CDR1 as SGHRS and CDR2 as YFSETQ. This CDR3 contains 16 residues. The CDR3 spells CASSLDRGPAEETQYF. Written as DNA, the CDR3 is TGCGCCAGCAGCTTGGATCGTGGCCCAGCGGAGGAGACCCAGTACTTC.

V is TRBV11-1 and J is TRBJ1-1; D gene ambiguous. Trimming removed 1 base at V and 1 base at J, with 7 bases between. The CDR3 spans 14 residues. Per the germline V gene, CDR1 is SGHAT and CDR2 is FQDESV (reference sequence). CDR3 residues: CASSLEGSNTEAFF. DNA for the CDR3: TGTGCCAGCAGCTTAGAAGGGTCGAACACTGAAGCTTTCTTT.

The chain employs TRBV11-2 and TRBJ2-1; 11 nucleotides align to TRBD2. The germline V gene encodes CDR1 SGHAT and CDR2 FQNNGV. After removal of 5 bases from V and 7 bases from J, the junction contained 16 bases not matched to a gene. The CDR3 has 18 residues. The CDR3 protein is CASSRRLPGTSGYNEQFF. In DNA, the CDR3 is TGTGCCAGCAGCAGACGCCTCCCCGGGACTAGCGGTTATAATGAGCAGTTCTTC.

V and J are TRBV6-5 and TRBJ1-3; D is unresolved. Germline CDR1 reads MNHEY; CDR2 reads SVGAGI. Trimming stripped 4 bases from V and 1 base from J, with 8 bases between. CDR3 length: 14 amino acids. CDR3 sequence: CASSSPKSGNTIYF. In DNA form, the CDR3 reads TGTGCCAGCAGTTCCCCGAAGTCTGGAAACACCATATATTTT.

The rearrangement joins TRBV5-6 to TRBJ1-5; D gene uncertain. Trimming shortened V by 0 bases and J by 3 bases, and 10 bases separated the two germline ends. The CDR3 consists of 15 residues. CDR1 is SGHDT and CDR2 is YYEEEE in the germline V gene. The CDR3 is CASSLAGPINQPQHF. The CDR3 region has the DNA TGTGCCAGCAGCTTGGCCGGGCCGATCAATCAGCCCCAGCATTTT.

By sample share, this clone is large. The V and J genes are TRBV2 and TRBJ2-1; the match to TRBD2 covers 10 bases. The junction had 13 bases not matched to a gene; V was cut back by 5 bases and J by 15 bases. The CDR3 is 14 amino acids. CDR1 and CDR2 from the germline V gene are SNHLY and FYNNEI. CDR3 in DNA: TGTGCCAGCAGTCCGGGACTAGCGCCCGAAGGATGGTTCTTC. As protein: CASSPGLAPEGWFF.

The rearrangement links TRBV14 to TRBJ2-7; 13 bases fit TRBD2. Germline V CDR1 and CDR2: SGHDN, FVKESK. With V trimmed by 4 bases and J by 3 bases, 18 bases remained unmatched. This CDR3 contains 20 residues. CDR3 amino acids: CASSRQRGGPTSGGDYEQYF. The CDR3 bases are TGTGCCAGCAGCCGCCAAAGAGGGGGCCCTACTAGCGGGGGGGACTACGAGCAGTACTTC.

The chain combines TRBV10-3 with TRBJ2-1; 14 bases match TRBD2. V shed 4 bases, J shed 2 bases, and the junction held 1 base outside the gene matches. CDR1 ENHRY and CDR2 SYGVKD come from the germline V gene. There are 16 residues in the CDR3. CDR3 amino acids: CAISGGLAGAYNEQFF. The CDR3 coding sequence is TGTGCCATCAGTGGGGGACTAGCGGGAGCCTACAATGAGCAGTTCTTC.

This clone has just one count. V and J are TRBV5-5 and TRBJ1-2; D not resolved. V was shortened by 4 bases and J by 2 bases, with 9 bases between the two germline ends. Looked up from germline, CDR1 is SGHKS and CDR2 is YYEKEE (reference sequence). This CDR3 has 13 amino acids. Here the CDR3 DNA reads TGTGCCAGCAGCCCGGGTGGGAACTATGGCTACACCTTC. Its protein is CASSPGGNYGYTF.

The gene calls are TRBV5-5 and TRBJ2-7; maybe TRBD1 (6 bases). This CDR3 is built from 13 residues. Trimming removed 0 bases from V and 7 bases from J, with 11 bases in between. Germline loops: CDR1 SGHKS, CDR2 YYEKEE (reference sequence). The CDR3 DNA reads TGTGCCAGCAGCTTGGACAGGGTGGGAGAGCAGTACTTC. It is translated as CASSLDRVGEQYF.

CDR3 coding DNA: TGCAGTGCTAGTATGGGGGCTGAAGCTTTCTTT. Its translation: CSASMGAEAFF. The genes are TRBV20-1 and TRBJ1-1; TRBD1 is a possible D gene (5 bases). The CDR3 contains 11 residues. V was pared by 3 bases and J by 6 bases, with 8 bases between. CDR1 is DFQATT, CDR2 SNEGSKA, per germline (reference sequence).

The rearrangement links TRBV6-5 to TRBJ1-2, with D hard to call. CDR3 length equals 15 residues. Trimming removed 0 bases at V and 0 bases at J, with 8 bases between. The germline V gene has CDR1 MNHEY and CDR2 SVGAGI. CDR3 DNA: TGTGCCAGCAGTTACTCAGCGGGGTCTAACTATGGCTACACCTTC. Translation: CASSYSAGSNYGYTF.

The V gene is TRBV5-1, the J gene TRBJ2-1; 9 bases align to TRBD2. The germline gives CDR1 SGHRS, CDR2 YFSETQ. J was trimmed by 0 bases and V by 3 bases; bases with no gene match: 4. The CDR3 is made up of 16 amino acids. The CDR3 region has the DNA TGCGCCAGCAGCTCCCGTAGCGGGAGCTCCTACAATGAGCAGTTCTTC. It translates to CASSSRSGSSYNEQFF.

V gene TRBV7-9 combines with J gene TRBJ1-1; D possibly corresponds to TRBD1 (5 bases). Between the trimmed V and J ends, which lost 5 bases and 0 bases, there was a span of 10 bases. The V gene's germline CDR1 is SEHNR and CDR2 FQNEAQ (reference sequence). This CDR3 is built from 14 residues. The CDR3 loop reads CASSAGFVNTEAFF. CDR3 coding DNA: TGTGCCAGCAGCGCAGGGTTTGTGAACACTGAAGCTTTCTTT.

This chain uses TRBV10-1 with TRBJ1-1; 8 bases are a match to TRBD1. Trimming removed 4 bases from V and 5 bases from J; junction bases left unmatched: 3. This CDR3 comprises 13 residues. From germline, CDR1 is WNHNN and CDR2 SYGVQD (reference sequence). DNA of the CDR3: TGCGCCAGCAGTGGGACAGGGAGAACTGAAGCTTTCTTT. This gives the protein CASSGTGRTEAFF.

This rearrangement joins TRBV18 to TRBJ1-3; 7 bases map to TRBD1. Germline V gives CDR1 KGHSH, CDR2 LQKENI. The CDR3 has 14 amino acids. J gave up 3 bases and V 3 bases, and 2 bases lay outside the gene matches. DNA for the CDR3: TGTGCCAGCTCACCGGGGGACAGTGGAAACACCATATATTTT. Translation: CASSPGDSGNTIYF.

J is TRBJ2-7 and V is TRBV6-6; the match to TRBD1 covers 9 bases. Germline trimming cut 6 bases from V and 7 bases from J; bases unmatched to any gene: 10. The CDR3 is 14 residues long. CDR1 and CDR2 (germline): MNHNY, SVGAGI (reference sequence). The CDR3 coding sequence is TGTGCCAGCAGCGATTTACAGGGGGCAGGTGAGCAGTACTTC. This encodes CASSDLQGAGEQYF.